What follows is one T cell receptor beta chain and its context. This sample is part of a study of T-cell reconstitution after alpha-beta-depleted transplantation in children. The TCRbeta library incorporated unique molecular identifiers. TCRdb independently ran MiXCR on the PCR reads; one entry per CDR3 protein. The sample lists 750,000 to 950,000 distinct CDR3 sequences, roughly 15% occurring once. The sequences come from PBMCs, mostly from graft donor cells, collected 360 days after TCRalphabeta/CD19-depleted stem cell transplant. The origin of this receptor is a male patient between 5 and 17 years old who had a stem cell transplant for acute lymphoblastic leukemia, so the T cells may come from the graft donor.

The CDR3, as DNA: TGCAGTGCTAGAGTGGTGCTAGCGGGAGGGGGCACAGATACGCAGTATTTT. This gives the protein CSARVVLAGGGTDTQYF. V is TRBV20-1 and J is TRBJ2-3; 12 bases map to TRBD2. The J segment lost 1 base and the V segment lost 1 base, leaving 6 bases of the junction unmatched. The CDR3 spans 17 residues. Germline V gene data show CDR1 as DFQATT and CDR2 as SNEGSKA (reference sequence).